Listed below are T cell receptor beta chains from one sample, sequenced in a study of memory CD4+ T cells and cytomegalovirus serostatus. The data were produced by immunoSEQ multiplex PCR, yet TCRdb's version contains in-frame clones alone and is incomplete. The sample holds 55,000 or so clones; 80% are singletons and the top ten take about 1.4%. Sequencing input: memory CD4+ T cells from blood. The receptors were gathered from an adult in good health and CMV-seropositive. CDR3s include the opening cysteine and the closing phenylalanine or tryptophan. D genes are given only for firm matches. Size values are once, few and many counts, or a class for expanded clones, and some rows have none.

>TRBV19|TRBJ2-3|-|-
CASRPQRAADTQYF
TGTGCCAGTCGCCCGCAAAGGGCGGCAGATACGCAGTATTTT
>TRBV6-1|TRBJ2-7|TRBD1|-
CASSEWQGETYEQYF
TGTGCCAGCAGTGAATGGCAGGGGGAAACCTACGAGCAGTACTTC
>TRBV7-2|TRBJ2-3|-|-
CASSSTPADTQYF
TGTGCCAGCAGCTCCACCCCCGCCGATACGCAGTATTTT
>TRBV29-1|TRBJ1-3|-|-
CSVRPGVGNTIYF
TGCAGCGTTCGTCCAGGGGTTGGAAACACCATATATTTT
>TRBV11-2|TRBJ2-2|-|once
CASSSPGSSAGELFF
TGTGCCAGCAGCTCCCCGGGCAGTTCGGCCGGGGAGCTGTTTTTT
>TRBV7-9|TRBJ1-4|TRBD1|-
CASSPWTGGKGNEKLFF
TGTGCCAGCAGCCCCTGGACAGGGGGCAAGGGTAATGAAAAACTGTTTTTT
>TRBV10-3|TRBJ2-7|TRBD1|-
CAISKGTGDEQYF
TGTGCCATCAGTAAGGGGACAGGGGACGAGCAGTACTTC
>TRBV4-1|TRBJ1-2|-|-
CASTLAAGSPERGNYGYTF
TGCGCCAGCACCCTGGCCGCGGGATCCCCCGAAAGGGGCAACTATGGCTACACCTTC
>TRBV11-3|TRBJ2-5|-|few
CASSLDSSVSVQETQYF
TGTGCCAGCAGCTTAGATAGCAGTGTTTCAGTTCAAGAGACCCAGTACTTC
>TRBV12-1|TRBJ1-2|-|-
CASSFPPGSYAFSGYTF
TGTGCCAGCAGCTTTCCCCCAGGCTCATACGCCTTTAGTGGCTACACCTTC
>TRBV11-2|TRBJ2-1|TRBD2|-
CASSSPAGTPVF
TGTGCCAGCAGCTCCCCAGCGGGGACGCCGGTCTTC
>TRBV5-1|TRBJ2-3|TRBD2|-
CASSLEAGGEGTQYF
TGCGCCAGCAGCTTGGAGGCGGGGGGTGAAGGTACGCAGTATTTT
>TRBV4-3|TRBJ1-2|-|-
CASSQDHQRNYGYTF
TGCGCCAGCAGCCAAGATCACCAGAGAAACTATGGCTACACCTTC
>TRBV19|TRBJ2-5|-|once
CASSSVGETQYF
TGTGCCAGTAGTTCCGTCGGAGAGACCCAGTACTTC
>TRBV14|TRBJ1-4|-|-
CASSRGKTNEKLFF
TGTGCCAGCAGCCGAGGGAAAACTAATGAAAAACTGTTTTTT
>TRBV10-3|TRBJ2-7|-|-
CATSDGRVSYEQYF
TGTGCCACGTCTGACGGGCGGGTATCCTACGAGCAGTACTTC
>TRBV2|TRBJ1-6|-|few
CASRRDGADNSPLHF
TGTGCCAGCAGGAGGGACGGTGCCGATAATTCACCCCTCCACTTT
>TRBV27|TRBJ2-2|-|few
CASSPVGRVTGELFF
TGTGCCAGCAGTCCCGTAGGCAGGGTCACCGGGGAGCTGTTTTTT
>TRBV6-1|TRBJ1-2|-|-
CASSDGALRVSNYGYTF
TGTGCCAGCAGTGACGGGGCCCTTAGAGTTTCTAACTATGGCTACACCTTC
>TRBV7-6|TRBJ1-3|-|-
CASSLLPGSGNTIYF
TGTGCCAGCAGCTTACTTCCGGGCTCTGGAAACACCATATATTTT
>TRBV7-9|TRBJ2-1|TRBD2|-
CASSPTSGFNNEQFF
TGTGCCAGCAGCCCGACTAGCGGGTTCAACAATGAGCAGTTCTTC
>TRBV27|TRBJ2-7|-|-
CASRVTYEQYF
TGTGCCAGCAGGGTTACCTACGAGCAGTACTTC
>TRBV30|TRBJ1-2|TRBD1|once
CAFTGGPPSGYTF
TGTGCCTTCACAGGGGGACCGCCTAGTGGCTACACCTTC
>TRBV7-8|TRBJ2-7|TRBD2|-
CASSLGTSGGYEQYF
TGTGCCAGCAGCCTTGGGACTAGCGGAGGCTACGAGCAGTACTTC
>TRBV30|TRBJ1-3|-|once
CAGGGHGNTIYF
TGTGCCGGGGGCGGGCACGGAAACACCATATATTTT